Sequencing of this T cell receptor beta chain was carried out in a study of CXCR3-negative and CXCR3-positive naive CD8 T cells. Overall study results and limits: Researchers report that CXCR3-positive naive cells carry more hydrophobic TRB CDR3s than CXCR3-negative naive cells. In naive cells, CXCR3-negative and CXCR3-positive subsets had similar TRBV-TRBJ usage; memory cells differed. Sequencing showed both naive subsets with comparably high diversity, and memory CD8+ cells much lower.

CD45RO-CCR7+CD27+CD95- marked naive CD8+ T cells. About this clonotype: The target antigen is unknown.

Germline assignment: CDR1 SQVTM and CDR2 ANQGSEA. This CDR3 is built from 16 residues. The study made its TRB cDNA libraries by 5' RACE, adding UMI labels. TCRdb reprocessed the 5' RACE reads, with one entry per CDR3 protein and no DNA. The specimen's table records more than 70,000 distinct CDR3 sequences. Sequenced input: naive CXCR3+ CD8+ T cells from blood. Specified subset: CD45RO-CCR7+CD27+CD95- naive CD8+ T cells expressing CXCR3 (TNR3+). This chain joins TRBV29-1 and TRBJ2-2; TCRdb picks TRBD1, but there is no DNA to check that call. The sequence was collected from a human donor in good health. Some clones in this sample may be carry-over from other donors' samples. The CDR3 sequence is CSVEDLSGANTGELFF.